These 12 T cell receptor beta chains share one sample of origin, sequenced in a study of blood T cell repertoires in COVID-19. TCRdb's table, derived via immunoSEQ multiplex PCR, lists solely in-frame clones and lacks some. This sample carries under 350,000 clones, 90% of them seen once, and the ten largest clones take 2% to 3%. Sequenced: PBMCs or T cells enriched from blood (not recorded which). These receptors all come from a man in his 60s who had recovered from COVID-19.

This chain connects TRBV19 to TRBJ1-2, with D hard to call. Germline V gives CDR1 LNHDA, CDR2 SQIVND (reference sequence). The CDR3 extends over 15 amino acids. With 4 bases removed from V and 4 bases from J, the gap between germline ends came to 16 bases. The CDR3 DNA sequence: TGTGCCAGTAGTAAATGGAGTGCGTCGGGCTATGGCTACACCTTC. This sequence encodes CASSKWSASGYGYTF.

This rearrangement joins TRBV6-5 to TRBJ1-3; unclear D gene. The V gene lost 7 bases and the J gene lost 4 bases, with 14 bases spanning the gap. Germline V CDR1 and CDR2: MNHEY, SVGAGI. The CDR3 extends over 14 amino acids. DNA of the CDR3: TGTGCCAGCAACCTTCCGTCAGAAGGAAACACCATATATTTT. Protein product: CASNLPSEGNTIYF.

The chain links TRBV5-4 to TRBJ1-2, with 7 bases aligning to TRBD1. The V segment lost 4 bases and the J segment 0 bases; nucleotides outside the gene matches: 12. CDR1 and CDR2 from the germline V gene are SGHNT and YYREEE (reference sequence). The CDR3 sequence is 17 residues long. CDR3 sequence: CASSTQHPGQTNYGYTF. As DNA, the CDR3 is TGTGCCAGCAGCACCCAGCATCCGGGACAGACTAACTATGGCTACACCTTC.

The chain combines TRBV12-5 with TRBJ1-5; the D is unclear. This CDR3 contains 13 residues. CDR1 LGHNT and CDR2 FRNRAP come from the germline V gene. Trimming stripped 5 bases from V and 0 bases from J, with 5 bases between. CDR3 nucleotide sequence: TGTGCTAGTGGTGTTCATAGCAATCAGCCCCAGCATTTT. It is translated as CASGVHSNQPQHF.

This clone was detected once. CDR3 in DNA: TGTGCCAGCAGCTTAGCAGACAGGGGCGCTAACTATGGCTACACCTTC. Translating gives CASSLADRGANYGYTF. This chain connects TRBV7-6 to TRBJ1-2, with 8 bases that match TRBD1. Per the germline V gene, CDR1 is SGHVS and CDR2 is FNYEAQ. Trimming removed 0 bases from V and 0 bases from J; junction bases left unmatched: 3. CDR3 length: 16 amino acids.

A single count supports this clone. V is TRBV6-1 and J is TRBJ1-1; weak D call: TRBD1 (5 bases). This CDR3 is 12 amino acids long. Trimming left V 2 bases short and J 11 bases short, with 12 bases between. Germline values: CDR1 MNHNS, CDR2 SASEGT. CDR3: CASSEQGGGAFF. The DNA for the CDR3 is TGTGCCAGCAGTGAACAGGGAGGAGGGGCTTTCTTT.

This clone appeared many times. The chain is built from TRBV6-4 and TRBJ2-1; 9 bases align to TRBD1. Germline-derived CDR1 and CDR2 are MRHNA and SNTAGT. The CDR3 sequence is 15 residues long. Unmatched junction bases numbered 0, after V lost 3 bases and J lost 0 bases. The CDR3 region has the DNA TGTGCCAGCAGTGAGACAGGGGGCTCCTACAATGAGCAGTTCTTC. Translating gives CASSETGGSYNEQFF.

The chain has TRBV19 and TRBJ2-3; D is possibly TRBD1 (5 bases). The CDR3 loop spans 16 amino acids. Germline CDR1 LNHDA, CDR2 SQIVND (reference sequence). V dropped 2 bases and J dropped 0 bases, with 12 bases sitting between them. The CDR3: CASSIWGSTSTDTQYF. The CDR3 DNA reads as TGTGCCAGTAGTATATGGGGCAGCACTAGCACAGATACGCAGTATTTT.

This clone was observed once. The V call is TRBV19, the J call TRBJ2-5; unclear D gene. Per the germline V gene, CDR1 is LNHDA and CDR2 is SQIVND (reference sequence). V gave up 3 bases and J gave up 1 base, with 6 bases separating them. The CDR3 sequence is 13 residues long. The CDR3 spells CASSIGSQETQYF. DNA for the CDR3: TGTGCCAGTAGTATCGGGTCCCAAGAGACCCAGTACTTC.

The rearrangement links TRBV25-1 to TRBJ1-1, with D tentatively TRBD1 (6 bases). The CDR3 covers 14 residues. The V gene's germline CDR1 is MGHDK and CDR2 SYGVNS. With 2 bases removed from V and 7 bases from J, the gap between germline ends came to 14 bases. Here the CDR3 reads CASSEKSTDSEAFF. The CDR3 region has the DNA TGTGCCAGCAGTGAAAAGTCAACGGACAGTGAAGCTTTCTTT.

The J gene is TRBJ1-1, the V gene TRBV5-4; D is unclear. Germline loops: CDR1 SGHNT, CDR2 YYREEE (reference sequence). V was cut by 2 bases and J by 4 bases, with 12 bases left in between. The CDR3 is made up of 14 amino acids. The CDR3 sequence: CASSFSADSTEAFF. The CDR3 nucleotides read TGTGCCAGCAGCTTTTCGGCAGACTCCACTGAAGCTTTCTTT. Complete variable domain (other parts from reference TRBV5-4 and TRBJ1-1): ETGVTQSPTHLIKTRGQQVTLRCSSQSGHNTVSWYQQALGQGPQFIFQYYREEENGRGNFPPRFSGLQFPNYSSELNVNALELDDSALYLCASSFSADSTEAFFGQGTRLTVV.

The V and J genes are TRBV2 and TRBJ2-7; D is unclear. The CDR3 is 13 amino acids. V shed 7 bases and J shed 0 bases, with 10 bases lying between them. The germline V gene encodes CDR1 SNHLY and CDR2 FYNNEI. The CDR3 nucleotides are TGTGCCAGCACCAGTCCCAACTCCTACGAGCAGTACTTC. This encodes CASTSPNSYEQYF. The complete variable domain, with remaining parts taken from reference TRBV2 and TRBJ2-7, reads EPEVTQTPSHQVTQMGQEVILRCVPISNHLYFYWYRQILGQKVEFLVSFYNNEISEKSEIFDDQFSVERPDGSNFTLKIRSTKLEDSAMYFCASTSPNSYEQYFGPGTRLTVT.